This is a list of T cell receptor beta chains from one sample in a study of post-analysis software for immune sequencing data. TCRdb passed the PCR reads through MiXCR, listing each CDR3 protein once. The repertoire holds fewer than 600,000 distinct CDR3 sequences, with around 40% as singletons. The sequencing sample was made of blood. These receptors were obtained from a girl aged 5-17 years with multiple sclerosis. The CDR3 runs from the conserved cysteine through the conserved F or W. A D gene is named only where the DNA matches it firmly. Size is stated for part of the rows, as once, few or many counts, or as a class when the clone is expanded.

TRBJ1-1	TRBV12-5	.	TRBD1	CASGLVLGTGGVTEAFF	TGTGCTAGTGGTTTGGTACTGGGGACAGGGGGGGTAACTGAAGCTTTCTTT
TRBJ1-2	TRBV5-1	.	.	CASSPSETPYGYTF	TGCGCCAGCAGCCCCTCGGAGACACCCTATGGCTACACCTTC
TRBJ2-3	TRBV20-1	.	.	CSAADGTDTQYF	TGCAGTGCGGCAGACGGCACAGATACGCAGTATTTT
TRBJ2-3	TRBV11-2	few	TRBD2	CASSRVAGDGTDTQYF	TGTGCCAGCAGCCGAGTAGCGGGAGATGGTACAGATACGCAGTATTTT
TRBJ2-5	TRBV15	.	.	CATSRVSEQETQYF	TGTGCCACCAGCAGAGTCAGCGAACAAGAGACCCAGTACTTC
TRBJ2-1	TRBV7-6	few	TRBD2	CASSLSGLAGNNEQFF	TGTGCCAGCAGCCTATCGGGACTAGCGGGCAACAATGAGCAGTTCTTC
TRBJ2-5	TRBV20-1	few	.	CSANGQIQETQYF	TGCAGTGCTAATGGACAGATCCAAGAGACCCAGTACTTC
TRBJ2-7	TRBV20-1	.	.	CSARLDRGYEQYF	TGCAGTGCTAGACTTGACAGAGGCTACGAGCAGTACTTC
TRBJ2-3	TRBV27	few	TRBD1	CASSLLGQVYTDTQYF	TGTGCCAGCAGTTTATTAGGACAGGTGTACACAGATACGCAGTATTTT
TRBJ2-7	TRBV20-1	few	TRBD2	CSAKTSGNPYEQYF	TGCAGTGCTAAGACTAGCGGGAACCCTTACGAGCAGTACTTC
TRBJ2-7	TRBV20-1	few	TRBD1	CSGTMGQSYEQYF	TGCAGTGGGACCATGGGACAGAGCTACGAGCAGTACTTC
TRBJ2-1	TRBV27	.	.	CASSFGGPLYNEQFF	TGTGCCAGCAGTTTTGGGGGCCCCCTTTACAATGAGCAGTTCTTC
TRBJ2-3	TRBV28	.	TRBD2	CASSPSGIRTDTQYF	TGTGCCAGCAGCCCCAGCGGGATCCGCACAGATACGCAGTATTTT
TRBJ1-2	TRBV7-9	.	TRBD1	CASSPTGQGAGYGYTF	TGTGCCAGCAGCCCGACGGGACAGGGGGCAGGCTATGGCTACACCTTC
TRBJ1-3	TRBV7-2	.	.	CASSFGSFSGNTIYF	TGTGCCAGCAGCTTTGGAAGTTTCTCTGGAAACACCATATATTTT
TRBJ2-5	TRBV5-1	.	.	CASSDFRRVQETQYF	TGCGCCAGCAGTGACTTCAGGAGGGTTCAAGAGACCCAGTACTTC
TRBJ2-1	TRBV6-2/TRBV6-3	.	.	CDSSSWDEQFF	TGTGACAGCAGTTCTTGGGATGAGCAGTTCTTC
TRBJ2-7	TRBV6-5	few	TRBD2	CASTNAGGRAHEQYF	TGTGCCAGCACCAATGCAGGCGGGAGGGCCCACGAGCAGTACTTC
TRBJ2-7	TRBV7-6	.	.	CASSPLQGPLTYEQYF	TGTGCCAGCAGCCCGTTACAGGGTCCCCTTACCTACGAGCAGTACTTC
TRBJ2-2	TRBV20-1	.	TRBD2	CSASDSGRGDNTGELFF	TGCAGTGCCTCCGATAGCGGGAGGGGAGATAACACCGGGGAGCTGTTTTTT
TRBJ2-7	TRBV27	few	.	CASSNSGLSYEQYF	TGTGCCAGCAGCAACTCCGGGCTCTCCTACGAGCAGTACTTC
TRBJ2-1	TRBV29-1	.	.	CSVEGRGRGYNEQFF	TGCAGCGTTGAGGGCAGGGGTCGAGGGTACAATGAGCAGTTCTTC
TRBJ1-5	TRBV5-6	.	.	CASSSRSRNQPQHF	TGTGCCAGCAGCTCTCGCAGCCGCAATCAGCCCCAGCATTTT
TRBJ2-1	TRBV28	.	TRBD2	CASSPISSGRRHEQFF	TGTGCCAGCAGCCCCATTTCTAGCGGGAGGAGGCATGAGCAGTTCTTC
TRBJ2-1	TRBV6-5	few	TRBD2	CASRAGELYNEQFF	TGTGCCAGCAGAGCGGGAGAGTTATACAATGAGCAGTTCTTC
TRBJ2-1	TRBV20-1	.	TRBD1	CSATRDRGQGSYNEQFF	TGCAGTGCCACAAGGGACAGGGGGCAGGGCTCCTACAATGAGCAGTTCTTC
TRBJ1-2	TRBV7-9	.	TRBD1	CASSPRDRGNGYTF	TGTGCCAGCAGCCCACGGGACAGGGGGAATGGCTACACCTTC
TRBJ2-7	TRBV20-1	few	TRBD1	CSASTGTATYEQYF	TGCAGTGCATCAACCGGGACAGCTACCTACGAGCAGTACTTC
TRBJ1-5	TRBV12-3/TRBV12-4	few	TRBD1	CASSPDRTSNQPQHF	TGTGCCAGCAGCCCGGACAGGACTAGCAATCAGCCCCAGCATTTT
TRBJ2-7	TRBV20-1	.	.	CNARLGTYEQYF	TGCAATGCTAGACTAGGTACCTACGAGCAGTACTTC
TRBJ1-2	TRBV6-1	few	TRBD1	CASRKQGAGGYTF	TGTGCCAGCAGGAAACAGGGGGCGGGAGGCTACACCTTC
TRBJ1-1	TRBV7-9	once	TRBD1	CASSPGQGLNAEAFF	TGTGCCAGCAGCCCGGGACAGGGCCTGAACGCTGAAGCTTTCTTT
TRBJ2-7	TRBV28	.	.	CASSGRDPREQYF	TGTGCCAGCAGTGGTCGCGACCCTCGGGAGCAGTACTTC
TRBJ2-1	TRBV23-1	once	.	CASSQSAGTYNEQFF	TGCGCCAGCAGTCAATCGGCGGGGACTTACAATGAGCAGTTCTTC
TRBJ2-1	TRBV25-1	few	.	CASSDRNEQFF	TGTGCCAGCAGTGATAGGAATGAGCAGTTCTTC
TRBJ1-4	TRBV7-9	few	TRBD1	CASSLGGTGTEKLFF	TGTGCCAGCAGCTTAGGAGGGACAGGGACTGAAAAACTGTTTTTT
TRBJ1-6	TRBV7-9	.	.	CASSLTGSPLHF	TGTGCCAGCAGCTTAACGGGTTCACCCCTCCACTTT
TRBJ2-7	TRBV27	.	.	CASSLGGIGYEQYF	TGTGCCAGCAGTTTAGGGGGAATCGGCTACGAGCAGTACTTC
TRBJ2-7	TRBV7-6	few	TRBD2	CASSGLAGVHEQYF	TGTGCCAGCAGTGGACTAGCGGGAGTCCACGAGCAGTACTTC
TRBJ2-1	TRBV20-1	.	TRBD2	CSAPGTKTSGSSYNEQFF	TGCAGTGCGCCCGGGACAAAGACTAGCGGGAGCTCCTACAATGAGCAGTTCTTC
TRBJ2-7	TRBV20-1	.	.	CSARSGFSYEQYF	TGCAGTGCTAGATCAGGATTCTCCTACGAGCAGTACTTC
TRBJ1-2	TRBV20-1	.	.	CSAVAYPQDGYTF	TGCAGTGCTGTCGCTTACCCTCAAGACGGCTACACCTTC
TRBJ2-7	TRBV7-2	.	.	CASSSKIPDSSYEQYF	TGTGCCAGCAGCTCGAAGATTCCGGACAGCTCCTACGAGCAGTACTTC
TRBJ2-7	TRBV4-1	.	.	CASSQFDGATYEQYF	TGCGCCAGCAGCCAATTTGACGGAGCGACCTACGAGCAGTACTTC
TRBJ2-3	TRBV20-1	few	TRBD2	CSARVIELLAGAGPDTQYF	TGCAGTGCTAGAGTAATCGAGTTGCTAGCGGGAGCAGGCCCAGATACGCAGTATTTT
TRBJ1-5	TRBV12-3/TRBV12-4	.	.	CASSLAGSGGENQPQHF	TGTGCCAGCAGTTTAGCTGGTTCAGGTGGGGAGAATCAGCCCCAGCATTTT
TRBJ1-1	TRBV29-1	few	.	CSVEGIGIEAFF	TGCAGCGTTGAAGGAATAGGGATTGAAGCTTTCTTT
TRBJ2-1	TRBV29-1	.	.	CSVEGRDEQFF	TGCAGCGTTGAAGGTCGCGATGAGCAGTTCTTC
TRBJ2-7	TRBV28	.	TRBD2	CASSLRGLAGSIYEQYF	TGTGCCAGCAGTTTGCGAGGACTAGCGGGATCTATCTACGAGCAGTACTTC
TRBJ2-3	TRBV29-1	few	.	CSVEGRFTDTQYF	TGCAGCGTTGAAGGGCGTTTTACAGATACGCAGTATTTT
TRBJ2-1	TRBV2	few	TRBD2	CASSLFREAQFF	TGTGCCAGCAGTCTCTTCCGGGAGGCGCAGTTCTTC
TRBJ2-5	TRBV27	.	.	CASSASQRTEQYF	TGTGCCAGCAGTGCCAGCCAGAGGACAGAGCAGTACTTC
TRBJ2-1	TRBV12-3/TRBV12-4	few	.	CASSLREEQFF	TGTGCCAGCAGTTTAAGGGAGGAGCAGTTCTTC
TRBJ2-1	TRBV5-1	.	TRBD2	CASSVTHYRASGNNEQFF	TGCGCCAGCAGCGTTACTCACTACAGGGCTAGCGGGAACAATGAGCAGTTCTTC